Sequencing of this T cell receptor (beta chain) was carried out in a study of human T cells and chemical hapten exposure. This clonotype was detected many times. TCRdb re-called the RACE reads through MiXCR, storing one row per CDR3 protein. This table has about 90,000 distinct CDR3 sequences, 11% appearing once. Noted time point: patch test 3, about 24 weeks after DPC sensitization. The treatment: therapeutic diphenylcyclopropenone sensitization with weekly scalp DPC. The total RNA was obtained from whole blood that was not fractionated. The CDR3 is made up of 14 amino acids. V shed 0 bases and J shed 4 bases, with 10 bases lying between them. From germline, CDR1 is KGHSH and CDR2 LQKENI.

This specimen was whole blood, taken in connection with sensitization to the hapten diphenylcyclopropenone (DPC). The chain carries TRBV18 and TRBJ2-7; D possibly uses TRBD1 or TRBD2 (6 bases each). The clonotype comes from a woman younger than 45 with alopecia areata. Some clones in this sample may be carry-over from other donors' samples. The CDR3 is CASSPPRDKYEQYF. In DNA, the CDR3 is TGTGCCAGCTCACCACCGCGGGACAAATACGAGCAGTACTTC.